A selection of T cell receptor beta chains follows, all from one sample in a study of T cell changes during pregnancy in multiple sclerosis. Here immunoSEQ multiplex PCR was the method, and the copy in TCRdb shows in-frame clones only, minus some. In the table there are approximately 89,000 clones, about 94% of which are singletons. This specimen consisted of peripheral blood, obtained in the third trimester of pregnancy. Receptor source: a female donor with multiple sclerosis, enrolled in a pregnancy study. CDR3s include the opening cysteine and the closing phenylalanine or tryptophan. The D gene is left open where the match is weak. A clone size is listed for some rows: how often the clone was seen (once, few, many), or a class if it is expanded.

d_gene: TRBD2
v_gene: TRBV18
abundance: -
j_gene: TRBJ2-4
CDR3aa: CASSPVTSGGGAKNIQYF
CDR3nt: TGTGCCAGCTCACCAGTGACTAGCGGGGGAGGCGCCAAAAACATTCAGTACTTC

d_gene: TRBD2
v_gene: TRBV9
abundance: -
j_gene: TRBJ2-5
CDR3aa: CASSVGAGGFQETQYF
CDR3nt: TGTGCCAGCAGCGTAGGGGCGGGAGGGTTCCAAGAGACCCAGTACTTC

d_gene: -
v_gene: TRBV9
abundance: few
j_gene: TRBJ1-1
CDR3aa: CASSVGQKNTEAFF
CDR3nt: TGTGCCAGCAGCGTAGGACAGAAGAACACTGAAGCTTTCTTT

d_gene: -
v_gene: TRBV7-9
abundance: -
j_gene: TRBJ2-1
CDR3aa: CASSFLIADDNEQFF
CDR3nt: TGTGCCAGCAGCTTTCTTATAGCGGATGACAATGAGCAGTTCTTC

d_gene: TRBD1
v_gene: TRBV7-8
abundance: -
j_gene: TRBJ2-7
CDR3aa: CASGAGGLYEQYF
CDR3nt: TGTGCCAGCGGGGCAGGGGGCCTCTACGAGCAGTACTTC

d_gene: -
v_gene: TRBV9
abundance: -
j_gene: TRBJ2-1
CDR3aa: CASSEDSVYSYNEQFF
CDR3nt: TGTGCCAGCAGCGAGGATAGCGTATACTCCTACAATGAGCAGTTCTTC

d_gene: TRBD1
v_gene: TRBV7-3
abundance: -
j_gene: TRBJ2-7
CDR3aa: CASSPGQGVAYEQYF
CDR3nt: TGTGCCAGCAGCCCGGGACAGGGGGTCGCCTACGAGCAGTACTTC

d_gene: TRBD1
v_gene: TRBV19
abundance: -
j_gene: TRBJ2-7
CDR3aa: CASSPRWGQGHEQYF
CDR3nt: TGTGCCAGTAGTCCTAGGTGGGGACAGGGTCACGAGCAGTACTTC

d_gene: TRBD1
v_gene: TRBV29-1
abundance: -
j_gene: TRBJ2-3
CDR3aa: CSVAGTGGTTQYF
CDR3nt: TGCAGCGTTGCCGGGACAGGGGGCACCACGCAGTATTTT

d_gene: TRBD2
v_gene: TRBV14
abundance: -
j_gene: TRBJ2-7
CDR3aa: CASSQLGGRYEQYF
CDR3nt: TGTGCCAGCAGCCAACTGGGGGGGAGATACGAGCAGTACTTC

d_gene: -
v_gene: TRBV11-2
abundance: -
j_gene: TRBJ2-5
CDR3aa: CASSLGGRGQETQYF
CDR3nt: TGTGCCAGCAGCTTAGGGGGCAGGGGCCAAGAGACCCAGTACTTC

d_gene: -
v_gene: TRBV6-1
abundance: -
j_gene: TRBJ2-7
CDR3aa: CASSEAPSYEQYF
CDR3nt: TGTGCCAGCAGTGAAGCCCCTAGCTACGAGCAGTACTTC

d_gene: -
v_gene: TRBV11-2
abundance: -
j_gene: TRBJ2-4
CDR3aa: CASSLGGAKNIQYF
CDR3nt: TGTGCCAGCAGCTTAGGAGGGGCCAAAAACATTCAGTACTTC

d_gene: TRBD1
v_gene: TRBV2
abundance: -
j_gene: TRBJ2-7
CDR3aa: CASSLRTGGAVEQYF
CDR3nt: TGTGCCAGCAGCCTAAGGACAGGGGGCGCGGTGGAGCAGTACTTC

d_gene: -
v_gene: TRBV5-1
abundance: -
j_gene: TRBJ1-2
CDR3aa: CASSLLTDGGYGYTF
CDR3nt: TGCGCCAGCAGCTTGCTGACAGATGGGGGGTATGGCTACACCTTC

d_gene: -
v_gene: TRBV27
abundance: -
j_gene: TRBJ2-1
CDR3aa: CASTLGGEQFF
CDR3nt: TGTGCCAGCACCTTAGGAGGTGAGCAGTTCTTC

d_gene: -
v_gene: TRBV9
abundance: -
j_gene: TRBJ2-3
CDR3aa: CASSVADSYTDTQYF
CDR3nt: TGTGCCAGCAGCGTAGCCGACAGTTACACAGATACGCAGTATTTT

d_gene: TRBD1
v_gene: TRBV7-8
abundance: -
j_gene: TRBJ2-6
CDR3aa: CASSLDWTGGFSGANVLTF
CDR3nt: TGTGCCAGCAGCTTAGATTGGACAGGGGGCTTCTCTGGGGCCAACGTCCTGACTTTC

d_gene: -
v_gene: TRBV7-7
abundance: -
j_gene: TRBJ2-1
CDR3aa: CASSLSPNNEQFF
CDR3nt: TGTGCCAGCAGCTTATCTCCTAACAATGAGCAGTTCTTC

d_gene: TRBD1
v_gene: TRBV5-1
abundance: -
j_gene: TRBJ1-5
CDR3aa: CASRTSRTGPNQPQHF
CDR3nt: TGCGCCAGCAGAACATCCCGGACAGGGCCGAATCAGCCCCAGCATTTT

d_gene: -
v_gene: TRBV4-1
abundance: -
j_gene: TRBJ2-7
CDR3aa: CASSQDQRWEQYF
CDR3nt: TGCGCCAGCAGCCAAGACCAGCGGTGGGAGCAGTACTTC

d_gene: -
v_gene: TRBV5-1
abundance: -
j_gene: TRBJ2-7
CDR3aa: CASNLNPGISGYEQYF
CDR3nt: TGCGCCAGCAACCTAAATCCGGGGATTTCTGGCTACGAGCAGTACTTC

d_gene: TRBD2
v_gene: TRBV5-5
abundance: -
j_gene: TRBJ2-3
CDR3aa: CASSLGLAGGADTQYF
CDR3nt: TGTGCCAGCAGCTTGGGCCTAGCGGGAGGTGCAGATACGCAGTATTTT

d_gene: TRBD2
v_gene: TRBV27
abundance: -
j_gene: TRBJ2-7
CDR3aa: CASSPRLAREQYF
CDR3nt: TGTGCCAGCAGTCCCCGACTAGCGAGGGAGCAGTACTTC

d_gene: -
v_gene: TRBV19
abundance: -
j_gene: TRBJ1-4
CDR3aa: CASRSGQTYNEKLFF
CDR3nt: TGTGCCAGTAGATCAGGACAGACATATAATGAAAAACTGTTTTTT

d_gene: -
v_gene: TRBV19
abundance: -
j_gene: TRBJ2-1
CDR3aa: CASSMRSGYNEQFF
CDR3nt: TGTGCCAGTAGTATGCGGAGCGGCTACAATGAGCAGTTCTTC

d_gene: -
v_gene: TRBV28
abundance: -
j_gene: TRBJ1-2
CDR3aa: CASSPPVVAGSTYGYTF
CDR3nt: TGTGCCAGCAGCCCCCCAGTCGTGGCAGGGTCAACCTATGGCTACACCTTC

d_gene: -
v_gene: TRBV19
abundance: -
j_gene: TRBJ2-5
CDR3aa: CASSIGRGREETQYF
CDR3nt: TGTGCCAGTAGTATTGGCAGGGGCAGGGAAGAGACCCAGTACTTC

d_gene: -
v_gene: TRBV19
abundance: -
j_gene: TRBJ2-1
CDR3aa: CASSIGQYNEQFF
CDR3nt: TGTGCCAGTAGTATAGGACAGTACAATGAGCAGTTCTTC

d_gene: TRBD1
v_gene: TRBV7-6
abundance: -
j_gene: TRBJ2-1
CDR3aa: CASSPTGGSYNEQFF
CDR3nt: TGTGCCAGCAGCCCGACAGGGGGAAGCTACAATGAGCAGTTCTTC

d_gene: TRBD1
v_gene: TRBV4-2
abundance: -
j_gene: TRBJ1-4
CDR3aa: CASSQDTGGADEKLFF
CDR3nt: TGTGCCAGCAGCCAAGATACAGGGGGGGCCGATGAAAAACTGTTTTTT

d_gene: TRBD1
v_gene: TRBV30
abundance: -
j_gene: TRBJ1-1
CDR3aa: CAWSRDRVITEAFF
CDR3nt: TGTGCCTGGAGTAGGGACAGGGTGATCACTGAAGCTTTCTTT

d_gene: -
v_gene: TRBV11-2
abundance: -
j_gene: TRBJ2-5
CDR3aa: CASSTISGWETQYF
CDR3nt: TGTGCCAGCAGCACCATATCGGGTTGGGAGACCCAGTACTTC

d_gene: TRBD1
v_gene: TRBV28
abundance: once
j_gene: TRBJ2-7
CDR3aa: CASSPGTGGYEQYF
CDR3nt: TGTGCCAGCAGTCCCGGGACAGGGGGTTACGAGCAGTACTTC

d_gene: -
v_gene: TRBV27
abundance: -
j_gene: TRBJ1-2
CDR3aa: CASRTFGYGYTF
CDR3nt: TGTGCCAGCAGGACTTTCGGGTACGGCTACACCTTC

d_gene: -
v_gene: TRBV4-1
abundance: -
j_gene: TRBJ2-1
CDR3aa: CASSQVVAGVYYNEQFF
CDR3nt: TGCGCCAGCAGCCAAGTTGTTGCCGGGGTGTACTACAATGAGCAGTTCTTC

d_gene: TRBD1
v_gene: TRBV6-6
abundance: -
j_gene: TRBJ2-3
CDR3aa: CASRETGGKDTQYF
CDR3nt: TGTGCCAGCAGAGAAACAGGGGGTAAAGATACGCAGTATTTT

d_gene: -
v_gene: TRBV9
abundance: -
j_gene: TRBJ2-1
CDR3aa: CASSPGGGGPYNEQFF
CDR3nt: TGTGCCAGCAGCCCAGGAGGGGGGGGCCCCTACAATGAGCAGTTCTTC

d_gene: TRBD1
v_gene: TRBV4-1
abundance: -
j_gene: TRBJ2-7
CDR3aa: CASSQGDSSYEQYF
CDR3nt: TGCGCCAGCAGCCAAGGGGACAGCTCCTACGAGCAGTACTTC

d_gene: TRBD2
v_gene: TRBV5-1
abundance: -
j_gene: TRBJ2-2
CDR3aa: CASSPRLAGEDNTGELFF
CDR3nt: TGCGCCAGCAGCCCAAGACTAGCGGGAGAAGACAACACCGGGGAGCTGTTTTTT

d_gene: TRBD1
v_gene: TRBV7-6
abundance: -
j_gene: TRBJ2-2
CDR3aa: CASSLSIGGRTSFTGELFF
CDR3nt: TGTGCCAGCAGCTTGTCAATAGGGGGCCGGACGTCCTTCACCGGGGAGCTGTTTTTT

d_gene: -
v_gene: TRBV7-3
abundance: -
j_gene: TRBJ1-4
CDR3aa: CARESGVDEKLFF
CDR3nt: TGTGCCAGAGAATCAGGGGTTGATGAAAAACTGTTTTTT

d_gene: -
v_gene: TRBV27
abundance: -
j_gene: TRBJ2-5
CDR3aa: CASSLLSETQYF
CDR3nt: TGTGCCAGCAGTTTACTTTCGGAGACCCAGTACTTC

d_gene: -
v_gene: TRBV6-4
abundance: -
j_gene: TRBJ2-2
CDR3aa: CASSVLGNTGELFF
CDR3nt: TGTGCCAGCAGTGTCCTCGGGAACACCGGGGAGCTGTTTTTT

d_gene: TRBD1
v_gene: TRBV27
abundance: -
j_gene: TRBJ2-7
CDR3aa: CASSSIGTGGARYEQYF
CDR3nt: TGTGCCAGCAGCTCCATAGGGACAGGGGGCGCCCGCTACGAGCAGTACTTC

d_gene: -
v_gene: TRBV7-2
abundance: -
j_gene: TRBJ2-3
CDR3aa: CASSSPSGADTQYF
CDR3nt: TGTGCCAGCAGCTCGCCTTCAGGGGCGGATACGCAGTATTTT

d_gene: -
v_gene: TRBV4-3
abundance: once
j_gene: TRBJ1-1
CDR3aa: CASSQGPLGSTEAFF
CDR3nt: TGCGCCAGCAGCCAAGGACCTTTGGGGAGCACTGAAGCTTTCTTT

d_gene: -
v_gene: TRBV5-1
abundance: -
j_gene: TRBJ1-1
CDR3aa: CASSLARLRNTEAFF
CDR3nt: TGCGCCAGCAGCTTGGCCAGGTTAAGGAACACTGAAGCTTTCTTT

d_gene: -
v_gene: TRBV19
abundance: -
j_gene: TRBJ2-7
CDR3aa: CASSIYGSSYEQYF
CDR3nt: TGTGCCAGTAGTATATACGGGAGCTCCTACGAGCAGTACTTC

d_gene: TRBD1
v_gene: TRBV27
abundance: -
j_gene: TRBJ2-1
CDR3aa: CASKVRDRPDNEQFF
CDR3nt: TGTGCCAGCAAAGTCCGGGACAGGCCCGACAATGAGCAGTTCTTC

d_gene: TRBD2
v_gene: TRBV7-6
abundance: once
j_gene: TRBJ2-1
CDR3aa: CASSSTSFSYNEQFF
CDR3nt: TGTGCCAGCAGCTCGACTAGCTTCTCCTACAATGAGCAGTTCTTC

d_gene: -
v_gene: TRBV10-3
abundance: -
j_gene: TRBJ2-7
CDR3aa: CAISDAGGASYEQYF
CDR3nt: TGTGCCATCAGTGATGCCGGCGGAGCTAGCTACGAGCAGTACTTC

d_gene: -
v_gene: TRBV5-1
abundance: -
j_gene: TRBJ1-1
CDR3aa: CASRIETNTEAFF
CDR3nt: TGCGCCAGCAGAATTGAGACTAACACTGAAGCTTTCTTT

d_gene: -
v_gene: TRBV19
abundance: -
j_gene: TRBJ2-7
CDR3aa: CASSMGSGSSYEQYF
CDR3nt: TGTGCCAGTAGTATGGGTAGCGGCAGCTCCTACGAGCAGTACTTC

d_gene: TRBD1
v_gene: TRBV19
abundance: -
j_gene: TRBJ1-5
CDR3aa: CATDRGGQPQHF
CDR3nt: TGTGCCACAGACAGGGGTGGTCAGCCCCAGCATTTT

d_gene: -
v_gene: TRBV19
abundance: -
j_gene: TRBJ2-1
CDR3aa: CASSEVAFKSYNEQFF
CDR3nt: TGTGCCAGTAGTGAGGTAGCGTTTAAGTCCTACAATGAGCAGTTCTTC

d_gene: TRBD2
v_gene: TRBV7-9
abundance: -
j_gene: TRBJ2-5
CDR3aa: CASSPSGLAGGRGTQYF
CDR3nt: TGTGCCAGCAGCCCCTCCGGACTAGCGGGAGGTAGGGGGACCCAGTACTTC

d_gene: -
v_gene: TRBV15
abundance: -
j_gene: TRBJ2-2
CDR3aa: CATSNTRNTGELFF
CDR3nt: TGTGCCACCAGCAATACAAGAAACACCGGGGAGCTGTTTTTT